This TCR beta chain came from a study of metastatic and nonmetastatic thyroid tumors. Overall study: Repertoire comparison spanned blood and tumor or nodule tissue of malignant and benign thyroid patients.

The entire patient cohort was treatment-naive prior to thyroid surgery. Study-wide points: Significantly greater TCR beta diversity was reportedly found in malignant thyroid tumors than in benign nodules (in blood and tumor).

In the source study's methods: Researchers built a distant-metastasis classifier for papillary thyroid cancer that drew on CDR3 differences across clinicopathological groups. TCRdb ran MiXCR on the PCR reads. V and J calls and clone size were set by TCRdb, not the authors. The sample includes about 30,000 clones, 25% of them seen just once. There are a few counts of this clone. Its antigen is still unknown. V lost 6 bases and J lost 2, with 13 bases in between. CDR1 is MNHNS and CDR2 is SASEGT in the germline V gene. The length of the CDR3 is 14 residues. The source of this sequence is a female donor with papillary thyroid cancer or a benign thyroid nodule (not recorded which). Some clones in this sample may be carry-over from other donors' samples. The genes are TRBV6-1 and TRBJ1-2; D remains unclear. The specimen sequenced was blood. CDR3 DNA: TGTGCCAGCAGCGGAGCCCCAGCCAACTATGGCTACACCTTC. Amino acids: CASSGAPANYGYTF.